This TCR beta chain appears in the sequencing data of a study of shared T cell receptors in the human thymus. The protocol was immunoSEQ multiplex PCR, while the TCRdb copy is restricted to in-frame clones and leaves out a portion. Of 700,000 or so clones in the sample, around 85% are singletons; the top ten hold more than 0.008%. Trimming pared 4 bases from V and 1 base from J, leaving 22 bases between. The CDR3 is made up of 17 amino acids. CDR1 and CDR2 from the germline V gene are GTSNPN and SVGIG (reference sequence). The same sample was also used in a study of human thymus T cells. This second study notes: Surgeons resected thymus tissue during corrective heart surgery. Gene usage (both V and J) appeared biased in thymic and blood repertoires. What related research reported was that thymic repertoires overlapped highly among unrelated individuals.

The clonotype was recovered from a girl in the first two years of life with a congenital heart defect. This sequence joins TRBV30 and TRBJ1-1; weak D call: TRBD1 (6 bases). What was sequenced was thymocytes. CDR3 sequence: CAWTNPVTGGRNTEAFF. CDR3 nucleotides: TGTGCCTGGACGAACCCGGTAACGGGGGGCAGGAACACTGAAGCTTTCTTT.